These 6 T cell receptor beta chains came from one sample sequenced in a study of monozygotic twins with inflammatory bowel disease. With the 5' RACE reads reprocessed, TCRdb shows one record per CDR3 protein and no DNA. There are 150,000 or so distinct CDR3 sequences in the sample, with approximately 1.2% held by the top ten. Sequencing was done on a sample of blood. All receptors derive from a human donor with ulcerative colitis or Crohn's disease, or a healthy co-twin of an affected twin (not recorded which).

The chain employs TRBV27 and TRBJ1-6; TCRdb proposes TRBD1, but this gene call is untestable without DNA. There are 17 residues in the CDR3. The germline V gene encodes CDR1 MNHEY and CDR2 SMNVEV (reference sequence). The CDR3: CASSPDRASNYNSPLHF.

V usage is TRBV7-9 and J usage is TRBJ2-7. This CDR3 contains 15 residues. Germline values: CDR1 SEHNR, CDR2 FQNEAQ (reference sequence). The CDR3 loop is CASSLVEQSNYEQYF.

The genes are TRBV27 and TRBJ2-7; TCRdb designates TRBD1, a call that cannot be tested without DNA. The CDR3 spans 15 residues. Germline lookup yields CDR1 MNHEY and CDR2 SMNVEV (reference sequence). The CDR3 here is CASNSRDRPSYEQYF.

The CDR3 spells CASSEVRTAFGYTF. This chain uses TRBV2 with TRBJ1-2; there is no DNA to check the TCRdb D call of TRBD1. This CDR3 spans 14 amino acids. Germline V CDR1 and CDR2: SNHLY, FYNNEI.

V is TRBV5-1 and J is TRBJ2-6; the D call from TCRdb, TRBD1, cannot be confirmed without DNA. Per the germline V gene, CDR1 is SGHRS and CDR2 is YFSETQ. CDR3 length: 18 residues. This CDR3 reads CASSQGRGIRSGANVLTF.

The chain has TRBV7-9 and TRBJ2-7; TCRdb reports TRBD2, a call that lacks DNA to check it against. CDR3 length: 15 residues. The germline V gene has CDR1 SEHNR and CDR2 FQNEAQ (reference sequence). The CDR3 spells CASSLGPSGMYEQYF.